This record looks at one TCR beta chain sequence and its context. Its antigen is not identified. Distinct nucleotide sequences in the sample also encode this CDR3. PCR involved 60 Vbeta and 13 Jbeta primers. In the study's own analysis: Roughly 80 million unique TCR beta chains, roughly 11 million shared, were counted in a later analysis. Produced via immunoSEQ multiplex PCR; TCRdb's table is partial and in-frame only. That table supplies the V and J calls and clone size; D and trimming were determined from the DNA. The sample lists about 87,000 clones, approximately 75% seen once, with about 3.8% in the top ten. This entry comes from a study of cytomegalovirus exposure and HLA in healthy donors. Study results and caveats: Serostatus for CMV was the only available immune exposure information. Most observed TCR sequences were rare, whereas some public TCRs were detected in many donors.

CDR1 is KGHSH, CDR2 LQKENI, per germline. This CDR3 has 14 residues. J was trimmed by 2 bases and V by 3 bases; bases with no gene match: 2. What was sequenced was PBMCs. This rearrangement joins TRBV18 to TRBJ2-7; 9 nucleotides align to TRBD1. The TCR was taken from a woman aged 40 to 55 in good health and CMV-seronegative. DNA for the CDR3: TGTGCCAGCTCACCTGGGACAGGGACCTACGAGCAGTACTTC. This codes for CASSPGTGTYEQYF. Drawing the rest from reference TRBV18 and TRBJ2-7, the complete variable domain is NAGVMQNPRHLVRRRGQEARLRCSPMKGHSHVYWYRQLPEEGLKFMVYLQKENIIDESGMPKERFSAEFPKEGPSILRIQQVVRGDSAAYFCASSPGTGTYEQYFGPGTRLTVT.